The 23 T cell receptor beta chains below all came from one sample that was sequenced in a study of long-term antiretroviral therapy in people with HIV. The assay used was immunoSEQ (version v3.0), run at survey level. Produced via immunoSEQ multiplex PCR; TCRdb's table is partial and in-frame only. The sample has about 31,000 clones, roughly 80% seen once. The specimen comprised unsorted PBMCs, sampled 1.9 years after starting antiretroviral therapy. These receptors all come from a man younger than 30 with HIV.

The rearrangement joins TRBV6-4 to TRBJ2-3; D perhaps matches TRBD2 (5 bases). Germline V gene lookup returns CDR1 MRHNA and CDR2 SNTAGT. CDR3 size: 16 residues. V dropped 3 bases and J dropped 0 bases, with 13 bases sitting between them. DNA of the CDR3: TGTGCCAGCAGTGAGTCTCCAGGAGGAAGCACAGATACGCAGTATTTT. This translates into CASSESPGGSTDTQYF.

This clone was detected only a few times. The rearrangement uses TRBV2 and TRBJ2-7; TRBD1 agrees at 7 bases. This CDR3 is built from 14 residues. V shed 1 base, J shed 6 bases, and the junction held 6 bases outside the gene matches. Germline loops: CDR1 SNHLY, CDR2 FYNNEI. For the CDR3, the DNA is TGTGCCAGCAGTGAAGGGCGGCAGGGGGTCGAGCAGTACTTC. Amino acid sequence: CASSEGRQGVEQYF.

This chain connects TRBV7-9 to TRBJ1-4, with D possibly TRBD1 on 6 matching bases. V dropped 5 bases and J dropped 0 bases, with 13 bases sitting between them. CDR1 is SEHNR, CDR2 FQNEAQ, per germline (reference sequence). This CDR3 has 16 amino acids. The CDR3 loop is CASSLGQSATNEKLFF. DNA for the CDR3: TGTGCCAGCAGCCTCGGACAGTCAGCAACTAATGAAAAACTGTTTTTT.

The chain carries TRBV7-6 and TRBJ2-7; tentative D call: TRBD2 (5 bases). With 8 bases removed from V and 2 bases from J, the gap between germline ends came to 10 bases. This CDR3 region has 12 residues. Germline V lookup: CDR1 SGHVS, CDR2 FNYEAQ. This chain's CDR3 is CASSRDPYEQYF. CDR3 nucleotides: TGTGCCAGCTCCCGGGATCCCTACGAGCAGTACTTC.

The chain is built from TRBV7-3 and TRBJ2-3, with D perhaps TRBD1 or TRBD2 (5 bases each). Deletions cut 2 bases from V and 4 bases from J, with 10 bases between. Germline assignment: CDR1 SGHTA and CDR2 FQGTGA. There are 14 residues in the CDR3. The CDR3 region has the DNA TGTGCCAGCAGCTTAGGGACCCCACCAGATACGCAGTATTTT. Translated, it gives CASSLGTPPDTQYF.

The V call is TRBV15, the J call TRBJ1-1; D unresolved. The CDR3 runs 13 residues. The V and J ends lost 5 bases and 2 bases respectively, with 9 bases between them. Germline lookup yields CDR1 LNHNV and CDR2 YYDKDF (reference sequence). The chain's CDR3 is CATSEDLNTEAFF. CDR3 DNA: TGTGCCACCAGCGAGGACCTAAACACTGAAGCTTTCTTT.

This chain joins TRBV10-2 and TRBJ1-5; D is uncertain. Germline loops: CDR1 WSHSY, CDR2 SAAADI. The CDR3 contains 12 residues. The CDR3 bases are TGCTCAACGCAGTTTGGGAATCAGCCCCAGCATTTT. This sequence encodes CSTQFGNQPQHF.

The chain recombines TRBV5-6 with TRBJ2-3, with 9 bases that match TRBD1. Germline CDR1 and CDR2: SGHDT and YYEEEE. The CDR3 runs 14 residues. The junction had 3 bases not matched to a gene; V was cut back by 4 bases and J by 3 bases. For the CDR3, the DNA is TGTGCCAGCAGCACCGGACAGGGGACAGATACGCAGTATTTT. This sequence encodes CASSTGQGTDTQYF.

In its sample, this clone was seen a few times. The J gene is TRBJ1-6, the V gene TRBV6-5, with 7 bases matching TRBD1. Losses at the gene ends were 7 bases for V and 10 bases for J; bases not matched to a gene: 7. The CDR3 is 13 amino acids. Germline CDR1 and CDR2: MNHEY and SVGAGI. CDR3 nucleotides: TGTGCCAGCAAAGGACAGGCCGGGTCACCCCTCCACTTT. It specifies CASKGQAGSPLHF.

The V and J genes are TRBV29-1 and TRBJ1-1; D is unclear. Between the trimmed V and J ends, which lost 6 bases and 6 bases, there was a span of 11 bases. In germline, CDR1 is SQVTM, CDR2 ANQGSEA. CDR3 length: 11 residues. CDR3 sequence (DNA): TGCAGCGTCGAACGGTACCCTGAAGCTTTCTTT. Amino acids: CSVERYPEAFF.

The chain has TRBV7-3 and TRBJ2-7; D not certain. The CDR3 sequence is 13 residues long. CDR1 is SGHTA, CDR2 FQGTGA, per germline. V was pared by 6 bases and J by 6 bases, with 15 bases between. The CDR3 here is CASSSPHPREQYV. In DNA, the CDR3 is TGTGCCAGCAGTTCCCCACACCCTCGCGAGCAGTACGTC.

This sequence joins TRBV19 and TRBJ2-1; 13 bases map to TRBD2. This CDR3 region has 15 residues. J was trimmed by 5 bases and V by 5 bases; bases with no gene match: 3. Germline V gene sequence: CDR1 LNHDA, CDR2 SQIVND (reference sequence). The CDR3 here is CASSWGLAGHNEQFF. CDR3 DNA: TGTGCCAGTAGTTGGGGACTAGCGGGACACAATGAGCAGTTCTTC.

The rearrangement links TRBV11-2 to TRBJ2-5; D is ambiguous. The ends were cut back, 5 bases at V and 2 bases at J, with 9 bases in the middle. Germline V lookup: CDR1 SGHAT, CDR2 FQNNGV. CDR3 size: 13 residues. The CDR3 protein is CASSMGLQETQYF. CDR3 in DNA: TGTGCCAGCAGCATGGGCCTACAAGAGACCCAGTACTTC.

This chain connects TRBV5-1 to TRBJ2-3; TRBD1 is a possible D gene (6 bases). The V end was cut by 8 bases, the J end by 2 bases, with 12 bases between. This CDR3 has 13 residues. CDR1 and CDR2 (germline): SGHRS, YFSETQ. CDR3 sequence (DNA): TGCGCCAGTAAACAGGGAACCACAGATACGCAGTATTTT. Amino acids: CASKQGTTDTQYF. Filled out from reference TRBV5-1 and TRBJ2-3, the complete variable domain reads KAGVTQTPRYLIKTRGQQVTLSCSPISGHRSVSWYQQTPGQGLQFLFEYFSETQRNKGNFPGRFSGRQFSNSRSEMNVSTLELGDSALYLCASKQGTTDTQYFGPGTRLTVL.

The rearrangement joins TRBV5-5 to TRBJ1-5; the match to TRBD1 covers 7 bases. With V trimmed by 0 bases and J by 0 bases, 3 bases remained unmatched. This CDR3 has 16 amino acids. Looked up from germline, CDR1 is SGHKS and CDR2 is YYEKEE (reference sequence). CDR3 DNA: TGTGCCAGCAGCTTGGGGACAGGTTATAGCAATCAGCCCCAGCATTTT. Its protein is CASSLGTGYSNQPQHF.

This clone was detected once. This rearrangement joins TRBV9 to TRBJ2-2; 9 bases align to TRBD2. Germline V gene sequence: CDR1 SGDLS, CDR2 YYNGEE. The V segment lost 4 bases and the J segment 6 bases; nucleotides outside the gene matches: 10. This CDR3 is 16 amino acids long. This CDR3 is CASSPQRGAFSGELFF. DNA for the CDR3: TGTGCCAGCAGCCCCCAGCGGGGGGCCTTCTCCGGGGAGCTGTTTTTT.

This clone was counted a few times. The chain joins TRBV27 to TRBJ1-5; D call uncertain. Germline V lookup: CDR1 MNHEY, CDR2 SMNVEV (reference sequence). V lost 1 base to trimming and J lost 2 bases, with 6 bases between them. The CDR3 covers 14 residues. In DNA, the CDR3 is TGTGCCAGCAGTTTATTCGGGGGCAATCAGCCCCAGCATTTT. Its protein product is CASSLFGGNQPQHF.

The chain links TRBV2 to TRBJ2-1; D is uncertain. The CDR3 loop spans 12 amino acids. CDR1 and CDR2 (germline): SNHLY, FYNNEI. V shed 10 bases and J shed 6 bases, with 13 bases lying between them. For the CDR3, the DNA is TGTGCCACCTCGAAAAGTCGCAATGAGCAGTTCTTC. Its protein is CATSKSRNEQFF.

The chain links TRBV19 to TRBJ2-3, with D perhaps TRBD1 or TRBD2 (5 bases each). With 1 base removed from V and 1 base from J, the gap between germline ends came to 6 bases. Germline V gene data show CDR1 as LNHDA and CDR2 as SQIVND (reference sequence). The CDR3 length is 14 residues. This chain's CDR3 is CASSIGGGTDTQYF. Here the CDR3 DNA reads TGTGCCAGTAGTATAGGAGGGGGCACAGATACGCAGTATTTT.

V usage is TRBV7-2 and J usage is TRBJ2-1; maybe TRBD1 (6 bases). Trimming cost V 4 bases and J 2 bases, with 15 bases left between them. Looked up from germline, CDR1 is SGHTA and CDR2 is FQGNSA. The CDR3 consists of 16 residues. The CDR3 is CASSSRRGSPYNEQFF. Here the CDR3 DNA reads TGTGCCAGCAGCTCCCGCAGGGGTTCGCCCTACAATGAGCAGTTCTTC. The full variable domain, its missing parts supplied by reference TRBV7-2 and TRBJ2-1, is GAGVSQSPSNKVTEKGKDVELRCDPISGHTALYWYRQSLGQGLEFLIYFQGNSAPDKSGLPSDRFSAERTGGSVSTLTIQRTQQEDSAVYLCASSSRRGSPYNEQFFGPGTRLTVL.

The rearrangement joins TRBV19 to TRBJ2-7; 9 bases are shared with TRBD2. The CDR3 has 15 amino acids. CDR1 is LNHDA, CDR2 SQIVND, per germline (reference sequence). Unmatched junction bases numbered 6, after V lost 3 bases and J lost 3 bases. The CDR3 DNA is TGTGCCAGTAGTATCTTGAGCGGGGGGTACTACGAGCAGTACTTC. Translation: CASSILSGGYYEQYF.

J is TRBJ2-3 and V is TRBV7-9; D may be TRBD2 (5 bases). Germline lookup yields CDR1 SEHNR and CDR2 FQNEAQ (reference sequence). Deletions cut 5 bases from V and 0 bases from J, with 12 bases between. The CDR3 totals 15 residues. CDR3 residues: CASSPAGSSTDTQYF. The CDR3 nucleotides read TGTGCCAGCAGCCCCGCGGGCTCTAGCACAGATACGCAGTATTTT.

The J gene is TRBJ1-1, the V gene TRBV19; D ambiguous. Germline V gene data show CDR1 as LNHDA and CDR2 as SQIVND (reference sequence). This CDR3 is 15 amino acids long. V was trimmed by 5 bases and J by 3 bases, leaving 16 bases between them. CDR3 sequence reads: CASSSPVRLHTEAFF. CDR3 in DNA: TGTGCCAGTAGTTCCCCCGTTCGACTCCACACTGAAGCTTTCTTT. Full variable domain (missing parts from reference TRBV19 and TRBJ1-1): DGGITQSPKYLFRKEGQNVTLSCEQNLNHDAMYWYRQDPGQGLRLIYYSQIVNDFQKGDIAEGYSVSREKKESFPLTVTSAQKNPTAFYLCASSSPVRLHTEAFFGQGTRLTVV.